This T cell receptor beta chain was identified during a study of graft-versus-host responses after intestinal transplantation. Study-wide background: For around three years after anti-thymocyte globulin induction, all recipients took tacrolimus and steroids.

Germline lookup yields CDR1 SGHRS and CDR2 YFSETQ. V lost 1 base and J lost 4, with 11 bases in between. CDR3 length equals 15 residues. This clone was observed a handful of times. Some clones are missing from TCRdb's copy, which holds only in-frame ones; the method was immunoSEQ multiplex PCR. The top ten hold about 2.4% of the sample, which has around 13,000 clones, 30% seen once. Irradiated, violet-dye-labeled stimulators (around 200,000) were plated alongside around 200,000 CFSE-labeled responders. This receptor was taken from a human patient who received an intestinal transplant. The material was alloreactive CD8+ T cells from a mixed lymphocyte reaction culture, obtained before intestinal transplant. The subset denotes: CFSE-low proliferating T cells sorted from roughly six-day pre-transplant mixed lymphocyte reaction (GvH or HvG direction). The chain joins TRBV5-1 to TRBJ2-2; no clear D. CDR3 bases: TGCGCCAGCAGCTTGTTTGTACAGATCACCGGGGAGCTGTTTTTT. This codes for CASSLFVQITGELFF.